The 15 T cell receptor beta chains given below trace back to one sample, sequenced in a study of blood T cell repertoires in COVID-19 (dated by TCRdb to 2018 to 2021). Libraries were made using the immunoSEQ multiplex PCR assay. Entries here come from immuneACCESS through TCRdb and include only in-frame sequences with V and J called. Some clones fail to appear in such tables; in the studies checked, an unresolved V gene covers under half of the shortfall, and the cause of the remainder is unknown. The sample table records roughly 300,000 clones; approximately 90% of these occur just once. Less than 6% of the sample comes from the top ten. The sequencing input was PBMCs or T cells enriched from blood (not recorded which). The receptors were gathered from a woman aged 25 to 39 who had recovered from COVID-19.

V is TRBV27 and J is TRBJ1-1, with a possible D match to TRBD1 (5 bases). The CDR3 has 13 amino acids. V was shortened by 6 bases and J by 5 bases, with 13 bases between the two germline ends. The germline V gene encodes CDR1 MNHEY and CDR2 SMNVEV (reference sequence). The CDR3 region is CASSGGDWTEAFF. DNA of the CDR3: TGTGCCAGCAGCGGGGGGGATTGGACTGAAGCTTTCTTT.

The chain carries TRBV2 and TRBJ1-1, with a possible D match to TRBD1 (5 bases). This CDR3 region has 16 residues. Germline CDR1 is SNHLY and CDR2 is FYNNEI. Between the trimmed V and J ends, which lost 0 bases and 6 bases, there was a span of 17 bases. The CDR3 DNA sequence: TGTGCCAGCAGTGAAGCGGCGGGGAGCCTGGGGGCTGAAGCTTTCTTT. Residues: CASSEAAGSLGAEAFF.

This chain joins TRBV20-1 and TRBJ1-1; D unresolved. CDR3 length: 11 amino acids. From germline, CDR1 is DFQATT and CDR2 SNEGSKA (reference sequence). V gave up 2 bases and J gave up 4 bases, with 5 bases separating them. The CDR3, as DNA: TGCAGTGCTAGAACGGGCACTGAAGCTTTCTTT. Its translation is CSARTGTEAFF.

The V call is TRBV24-1, the J call TRBJ2-5; TRBD1 aligns across 7 bases. The CDR3 consists of 13 residues. Unmatched junction bases numbered 4, after V lost 5 bases and J lost 5 bases. Germline CDR1 is KGHDR and CDR2 is SFDVKD. The CDR3 DNA reads as TGTGCCACCAGTGGAGGGGGCGGTGAGACCCAGTACTTC. Protein: CATSGGGGETQYF.

This clone was counted a few times. The gene calls are TRBV7-9 and TRBJ1-5; D unclear. Trimming removed 5 bases at V and 1 base at J, with 9 bases between. CDR1 SEHNR and CDR2 FQNEAQ come from the germline V gene (reference sequence). There are 14 residues in the CDR3. The CDR3 is CASSQGESNQPQHF. As DNA, the CDR3 is TGTGCCAGCAGCCAAGGAGAGAGCAATCAGCCCCAGCATTTT.

The chain has TRBV20-1 and TRBJ1-2; 9 bases line up with TRBD1. The J segment lost 8 bases and the V segment lost 3 bases, leaving 7 bases of the junction unmatched. This CDR3 comprises 13 residues. The germline gives CDR1 DFQATT, CDR2 SNEGSKA (reference sequence). CDR3 nucleotide sequence: TGCAGTGCTAGTATACAGGGGGCGCGGGGCTACACCTTC. This codes for CSASIQGARGYTF.

The chain recombines TRBV10-3 with TRBJ1-4, with D perhaps matching TRBD1 (5 bases). Germline loops: CDR1 ENHRY, CDR2 SYGVKD. V was shortened by 0 bases and J by 8 bases, with 13 bases between the two germline ends. There are 15 residues in the CDR3. CDR3: CAISESGQGTEKLFF. CDR3 in DNA: TGTGCCATCAGTGAGTCCGGCCAGGGAACCGAAAAACTGTTTTTT.

This clone occurred once. This chain connects TRBV24-1 to TRBJ2-3; the D is unclear. The CDR3 contains 12 residues. Germline lookup yields CDR1 KGHDR and CDR2 SFDVKD. V lost 9 bases, J lost 4 bases, and 10 bases lay in between. CDR3 sequence: CATAGTADTQYF. CDR3 DNA sequence: TGTGCCACCGCTGGAACAGCAGATACGCAGTATTTT.

V is TRBV4-1 and J is TRBJ2-5; perhaps TRBD2 as D (6 bases). Germline V gives CDR1 MGHRA, CDR2 YSYEKL. Trimming cost V 0 bases and J 6 bases, with 11 bases left between them. The CDR3 runs to 14 residues. The CDR3 is CASSQEDYWKTQYF. The CDR3 DNA is TGCGCCAGCAGCCAAGAGGACTATTGGAAGACCCAGTACTTC.

The chain's CDR3 is CASSIDLPKPGNSNQPQHF. In nucleotides, the CDR3 is TGTGCCAGTAGTATAGATTTACCCAAACCAGGGAATAGCAATCAGCCCCAGCATTTT. The J gene is TRBJ1-5, the V gene TRBV19, with TRBD1 as a possible D gene (5 bases). CDR1 is LNHDA, CDR2 SQIVND, per germline (reference sequence). The CDR3 covers 19 residues. V lost 0 bases, J lost 0 bases, and 18 bases lay in between.

This sequence joins TRBV6-2 or TRBV6-3 and TRBJ1-2, with TRBD1 identical over 7 bases. There are 15 residues in the CDR3. Germline CDR1 and CDR2: MNHEY and SVGEGT. With 2 bases clipped from V and 4 bases from J, the junction kept 7 bases outside the gene matches. CDR3: CASSYEGQAAYGYTF. The CDR3, as DNA: TGTGCCAGCAGTTACGAAGGACAGGCTGCCTATGGCTACACCTTC.

This clone has a handful of counts. The rearrangement joins TRBV5-8 to TRBJ2-5, with 9 bases aligning to TRBD1. Germline-derived CDR1 and CDR2 are SGHTS and YDEGEE. This CDR3 region has 16 residues. Unmatched junction bases numbered 11, after V lost 4 bases and J lost 4 bases. The CDR3 protein is CASSPPWGQGLETQYF. CDR3 DNA sequence: TGTGCCAGCAGCCCCCCGTGGGGACAGGGTTTAGAGACCCAGTACTTC.

The rearrangement links TRBV27 to TRBJ2-7; perhaps TRBD1 as D (6 bases). Trimming cost V 3 bases and J 3 bases, with 15 bases left between them. Per germline, CDR1 MNHEY and CDR2 SMNVEV (reference sequence). The CDR3 loop spans 15 amino acids. This chain's CDR3 is CASSLKGQLNYEQYF. For the CDR3, the DNA is TGTGCCAGCAGTTTGAAAGGACAGCTCAACTACGAGCAGTACTTC.

The chain combines TRBV2 with TRBJ1-3, with TRBD1 as a possible D gene (5 bases). The CDR3 sequence is 16 residues long. Trimming left V 3 bases short and J 0 bases short, with 12 bases between. Germline lookup yields CDR1 SNHLY and CDR2 FYNNEI. DNA for the CDR3: TGTGCCAGCAGTGAGGCAGGGTTTGGCTCTGGAAACACCATATATTTT. Amino acids: CASSEAGFGSGNTIYF.

The chain has TRBV12-3 or TRBV12-4 and TRBJ2-5; 7 nucleotides align to TRBD2. This CDR3 comprises 13 residues. J was trimmed by 4 bases and V by 3 bases; bases with no gene match: 2. The CDR3 nucleotides are TGTGCCAGCAGTTTTTCGGGGGGAGAGACCCAGTACTTC. Its translation: CASSFSGGETQYF.